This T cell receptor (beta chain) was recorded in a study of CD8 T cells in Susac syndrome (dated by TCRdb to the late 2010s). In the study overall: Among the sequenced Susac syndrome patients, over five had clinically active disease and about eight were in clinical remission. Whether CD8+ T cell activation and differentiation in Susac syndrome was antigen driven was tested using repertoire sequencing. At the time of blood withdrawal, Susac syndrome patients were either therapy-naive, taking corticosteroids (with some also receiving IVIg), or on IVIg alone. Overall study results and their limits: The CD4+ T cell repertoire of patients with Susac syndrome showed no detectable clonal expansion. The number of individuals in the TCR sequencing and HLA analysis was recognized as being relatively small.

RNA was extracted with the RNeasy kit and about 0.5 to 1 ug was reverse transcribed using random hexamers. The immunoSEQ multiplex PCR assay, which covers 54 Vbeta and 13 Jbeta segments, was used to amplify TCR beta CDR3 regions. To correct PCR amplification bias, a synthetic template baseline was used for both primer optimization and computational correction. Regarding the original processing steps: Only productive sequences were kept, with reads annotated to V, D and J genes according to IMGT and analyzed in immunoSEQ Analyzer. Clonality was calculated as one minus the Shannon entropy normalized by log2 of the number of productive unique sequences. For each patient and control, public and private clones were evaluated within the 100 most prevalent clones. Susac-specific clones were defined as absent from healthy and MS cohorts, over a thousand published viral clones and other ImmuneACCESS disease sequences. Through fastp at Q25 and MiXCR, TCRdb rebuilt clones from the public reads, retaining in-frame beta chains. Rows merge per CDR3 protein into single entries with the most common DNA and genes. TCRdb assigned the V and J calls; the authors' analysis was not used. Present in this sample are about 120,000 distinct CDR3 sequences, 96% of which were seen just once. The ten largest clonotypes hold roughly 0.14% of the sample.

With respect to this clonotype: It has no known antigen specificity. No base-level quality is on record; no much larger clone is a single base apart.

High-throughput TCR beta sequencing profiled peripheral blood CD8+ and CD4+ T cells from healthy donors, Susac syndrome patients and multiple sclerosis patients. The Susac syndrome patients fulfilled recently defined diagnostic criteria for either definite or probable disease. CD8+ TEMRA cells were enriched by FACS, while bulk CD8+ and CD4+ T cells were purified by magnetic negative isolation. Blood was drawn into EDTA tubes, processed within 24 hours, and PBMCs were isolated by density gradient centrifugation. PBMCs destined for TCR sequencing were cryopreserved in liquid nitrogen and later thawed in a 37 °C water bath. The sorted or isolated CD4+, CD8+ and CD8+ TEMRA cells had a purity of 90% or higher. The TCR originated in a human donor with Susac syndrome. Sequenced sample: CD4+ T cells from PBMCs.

The DNA reads TGCAGCGTTGCACAGGGGGCGGATCAGCCCCAGCATTTT. It codes for CSVAQGADQPQHF. Recombination connected TRBV29-1 to TRBJ1-5, and 9 junction bases match TRBD1. In the germline V gene, CDR1 corresponds to SQVTM and CDR2 to ANQGSEA. The CDR3 holds 13 amino acids from the cysteine to the phenylalanine. Only the CDR3 DNA is retained, 39 bases long and in frame from the first base. V is cut back by 4 bases and J by 5 bases, with 3 bases in the junction unmatched.